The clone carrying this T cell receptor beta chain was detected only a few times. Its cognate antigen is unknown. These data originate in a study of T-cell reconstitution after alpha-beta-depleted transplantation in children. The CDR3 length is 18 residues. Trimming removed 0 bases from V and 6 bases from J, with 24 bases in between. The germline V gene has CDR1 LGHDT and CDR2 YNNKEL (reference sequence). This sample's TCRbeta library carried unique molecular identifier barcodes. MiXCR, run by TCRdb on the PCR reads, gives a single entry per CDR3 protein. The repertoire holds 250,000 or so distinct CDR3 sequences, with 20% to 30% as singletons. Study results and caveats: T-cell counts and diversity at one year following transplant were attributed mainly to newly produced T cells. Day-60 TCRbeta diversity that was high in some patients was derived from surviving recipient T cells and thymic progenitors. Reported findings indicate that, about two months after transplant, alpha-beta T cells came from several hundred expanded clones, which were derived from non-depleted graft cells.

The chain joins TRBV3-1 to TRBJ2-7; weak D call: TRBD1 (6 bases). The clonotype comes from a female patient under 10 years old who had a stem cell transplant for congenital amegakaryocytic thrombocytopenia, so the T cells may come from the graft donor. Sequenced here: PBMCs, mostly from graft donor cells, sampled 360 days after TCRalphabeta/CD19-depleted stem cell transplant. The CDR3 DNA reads TGTGCCAGCAGCCAAGATTTGGCGTCAGGGGCAGGGGAGAGCGAGCAGTACTTC. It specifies CASSQDLASGAGESEQYF.